Listed here are 2 T cell receptor beta chains from one sample, sequenced in a study of T cells after somatic rescue of genetic block. Sequencing used immunoSEQ multiplex PCR; TCRdb keeps in-frame clones, though not all of them. The data contain 55,000 to 75,000 clones, 80% to 95% of them singletons. Sample: peripheral blood mononuclear cells (PBMCs). Source of these receptors: a man aged 35-49 years.

The chain couples TRBV12-5 to TRBJ2-3, with D uncertain. CDR1 and CDR2 from the germline V gene are LGHNT and FRNRAP. The V and J ends lost 8 bases and 1 base respectively, with 10 bases between them. The CDR3 is 13 amino acids. DNA for the CDR3: TGTGCTAGTCTTTATGGGGGCACAGATACGCAGTATTTT. Protein sequence: CASLYGGTDTQYF.

The rearrangement joins TRBV29-1 to TRBJ2-6, with no clear D. Trimming removed 2 bases at V and 0 bases at J, with 8 bases between. The CDR3 has 15 amino acids. Per the germline V gene, CDR1 is SQVTM and CDR2 is ANQGSEA. CDR3: CSVEIDGSGANVLTF. The DNA for the CDR3 is TGCAGCGTTGAAATTGATGGCTCTGGGGCCAACGTCCTGACTTTC. Full variable domain (rest looked up from reference TRBV29-1 and TRBJ2-6): SAVISQKPSRDICQRGTSLTIQCQVDSQVTMMFWYRQQPGQSLTLIATANQGSEATYESGFVIDKFPISRPNLTFSTLTVSNMSPEDSSIYLCSVEIDGSGANVLTFGAGSRLTVL.